Listed below are T cell receptor beta chains from one sample, sequenced in a study of cytomegalovirus exposure and HLA in healthy donors. This table comes from immunoSEQ multiplex PCR, and its TCRdb copy is limited to in-frame clones, with some not included. Found here are a few hundred thousand clones, around 90% of them singletons; the top ten hold about 1.7%. Source material: PBMCs. These TCRs come from a girl aged 2 to 10 in good health and CMV-seronegative. CDR3s include the opening cysteine and the closing phenylalanine or tryptophan. Fields, in order: J gene, clone size, D gene, V gene, CDR3 DNA, CDR3 protein. The D gene is left open where the match is weak. Not every row has a clone size; where given, it reads once, few, many or a size class.

J: TRBJ2-4
size: -
D: TRBD2
V: TRBV15
DNA: TGTGCCACCAGCAGCCCTAGCGGGAGGGGAGGAAACATTCAGTACTTC
CDR3: CATSSPSGRGGNIQYF

J: TRBJ1-3
size: -
D: -
V: TRBV10-2
DNA: TGCGCCAGCGGATTTGGTACAGCCAGCTCTGGAAACACCATATATTTT
CDR3: CASGFGTASSGNTIYF

J: TRBJ1-2
size: -
D: TRBD1
V: TRBV4-2
DNA: TGTGCCAGCAGCCAAGAGCACAGGGGATCTAACTATGGCTACACCTTC
CDR3: CASSQEHRGSNYGYTF

J: TRBJ2-3
size: -
D: -
V: TRBV5-1
DNA: TGCGCCAGCAGCTTGCCTGGTAGCAGCCCTAGCACAGATACGCAGTATTTT
CDR3: CASSLPGSSPSTDTQYF

J: TRBJ1-2
size: -
D: -
V: TRBV28
DNA: TGTGCCAGCAGTTTACGACAGTATGGCTACACCTTC
CDR3: CASSLRQYGYTF

J: TRBJ2-7
size: once
D: -
V: TRBV6-5
DNA: TGTGCCAGCAGTTACTACCAGGGTCCGTACGAGCAGTACTTC
CDR3: CASSYYQGPYEQYF

J: TRBJ2-1
size: once
D: TRBD1
V: TRBV27
DNA: TGTGCCAGCATAAGACAGGGGAATTTAGACATCTCAGGATACAATGAGCAGTTCTTC
CDR3: CASIRQGNLDISGYNEQFF

J: TRBJ2-5
size: -
D: -
V: TRBV6-4
DNA: TGTGCCAGCAGTGACAACTCGCGCAAGAACCAAGAGACCCAGTACTTC
CDR3: CASSDNSRKNQETQYF

J: TRBJ1-2
size: few
D: -
V: TRBV19
DNA: TGTGCCAGTAGTAACAGGGACGGCTACACCTTC
CDR3: CASSNRDGYTF

J: TRBJ2-3
size: -
D: TRBD2
V: TRBV2
DNA: TGTGCCAGCAGCCGTCGTGCGGGAGAAACTACCCCCAATACGCAGTATTTT
CDR3: CASSRRAGETTPNTQYF

J: TRBJ1-4
size: -
D: TRBD1
V: TRBV2
DNA: TGTGCCAGCAGTCGGGACAGGGGAAGTGAAAAACTGTTTTTT
CDR3: CASSRDRGSEKLFF

J: TRBJ2-2
size: -
D: -
V: TRBV5-1
DNA: TGCGCCAGCAGCCCCGGTGCGGTCGGGGAGCTGTTTTTT
CDR3: CASSPGAVGELFF

J: TRBJ2-3
size: -
D: -
V: TRBV27
DNA: TGTGCCAGCAGTTTTGCTGGCCCAGATACGCAGTATTTT
CDR3: CASSFAGPDTQYF

J: TRBJ1-5
size: -
D: -
V: TRBV30
DNA: TGTGCCTGGAGTGTACGGTGGAGGGATATGGCTGACAATCAGCCCCAGCATTTT
CDR3: CAWSVRWRDMADNQPQHF

J: TRBJ2-7
size: -
D: -
V: TRBV11-2
DNA: TGTGCCAGCAGCCTGCGCTACGAGCAGTACTTC
CDR3: CASSLRYEQYF

J: TRBJ1-4
size: -
D: -
V: TRBV19
DNA: TGTGCCAGTAGTATCGGGACTGTGAATGAAAAACTGTTTTTT
CDR3: CASSIGTVNEKLFF

J: TRBJ2-3
size: -
D: TRBD2
V: TRBV5-1
DNA: TGCGCCAGCAGCTGGAGGTCCCGGGGGGGGACAGATACGCAGTATTTT
CDR3: CASSWRSRGGTDTQYF

J: TRBJ2-3
size: -
D: -
V: TRBV29-1
DNA: TGCAGCGTCGATTATGGAGGGGATACGCAGTATTTT
CDR3: CSVDYGGDTQYF

J: TRBJ1-1
size: -
D: -
V: TRBV28
DNA: TGTGCCAGCAGTTCCTGGACAGAAAAAGCTTTCTTT
CDR3: CASSSWTEKAFF

J: TRBJ1-5
size: -
D: -
V: TRBV27
DNA: TGTGCCAGCAGCCCTTATCCGGGTGGAGGACAGCCCCAGCATTTT
CDR3: CASSPYPGGGQPQHF

J: TRBJ2-1
size: -
D: -
V: TRBV27
DNA: TGTGCCAGCAGTCTACCAACAGGGAGTGAGCAGTTCTTC
CDR3: CASSLPTGSEQFF

J: TRBJ1-2
size: -
D: -
V: TRBV14
DNA: TGTGCCAGCAGCCAAGATACTATCCAGGGATCTTGGTACTATGGCTACACCTTC
CDR3: CASSQDTIQGSWYYGYTF

J: TRBJ2-7
size: -
D: -
V: TRBV7-8
DNA: TGTGCCAGCAGCCTCTCGACAGGTACCTACGAGCAGTACTTC
CDR3: CASSLSTGTYEQYF

J: TRBJ2-2
size: -
D: -
V: TRBV5-1
DNA: TGCGCCAGCAGCCTGCGGACTGAAACCGGGGAGCTGTTTTTT
CDR3: CASSLRTETGELFF

J: TRBJ1-1
size: -
D: TRBD1
V: TRBV14
DNA: TGTGCCAGCAGCATACGGACAGGATGGGCCACTGAAGCTTTCTTT
CDR3: CASSIRTGWATEAFF

J: TRBJ1-1
size: -
D: -
V: TRBV12-2
DNA: TGTGCAAGTCGCTCTCAACCGGGACGGGGGGTGGGCACTGAAGCTTTCTTT
CDR3: CASRSQPGRGVGTEAFF

J: TRBJ1-1
size: -
D: TRBD1
V: TRBV5-1
DNA: TGCGCCAGCAGCTCCGACACAGGGGGCGAAGCTTTCTTT
CDR3: CASSSDTGGEAFF

J: TRBJ1-4
size: once
D: TRBD1
V: TRBV7-9
DNA: TGTGCCAGCAGCTTAGGAGACAGGGAGATAGCAAAACTGTTTTTT
CDR3: CASSLGDREIAKLFF

J: TRBJ2-7
size: -
D: -
V: TRBV5-6
DNA: TGTGCCAGCAGCTCCCGGGGTAGCGGATGGAACGAGCAGTACTTC
CDR3: CASSSRGSGWNEQYF

J: TRBJ2-7
size: -
D: TRBD1
V: TRBV7-8
DNA: TGTGCCAGCAGCGCCCTCGGGACAGGGGAAGTAGAGCAGTACTTC
CDR3: CASSALGTGEVEQYF

J: TRBJ2-3
size: -
D: TRBD2
V: TRBV9
DNA: TGTGCCAGCAGCGTAGACCCTAGCGGGAGGGCCGGAGATACGCAGTATTTT
CDR3: CASSVDPSGRAGDTQYF

J: TRBJ2-2
size: once
D: TRBD1
V: TRBV9
DNA: TGTGCCAGCAGCGTAGGGGCAGGGGGCCCCGGGGAGCTGTTTTTT
CDR3: CASSVGAGGPGELFF

J: TRBJ2-7
size: -
D: TRBD2
V: TRBV7-7
DNA: TGTGCCAGCAGCTTATCCGGACTAGATGCCTACGAGCAGTACTTC
CDR3: CASSLSGLDAYEQYF

J: TRBJ2-2
size: -
D: TRBD1
V: TRBV5-1
DNA: TGCGCCAGCATAGGGACAGGGTTTAACACCGGGGAGCTGTTTTTT
CDR3: CASIGTGFNTGELFF

J: TRBJ2-7
size: -
D: TRBD2
V: TRBV27
DNA: TGTGCCAGCAGTTTGGGCGGGAGGGCGAGGGAGCAGTACTTC
CDR3: CASSLGGRAREQYF

J: TRBJ2-3
size: -
D: TRBD2
V: TRBV7-8
DNA: TGTGCCAGCAGCGTGACTAGCGGGAGTGGCGCAGATACGCAGTATTTT
CDR3: CASSVTSGSGADTQYF

J: TRBJ1-3
size: -
D: -
V: TRBV18
DNA: TGTGCCAGCTCACCGTTGAGCTCTGGAAACACCATATATTTT
CDR3: CASSPLSSGNTIYF

J: TRBJ2-7
size: -
D: -
V: TRBV12-5
DNA: TGTGCTAGTGGGGCCGACAGCCGAAAAGGCTACGAGCAGTACTTC
CDR3: CASGADSRKGYEQYF

J: TRBJ1-4
size: -
D: TRBD1
V: TRBV30
DNA: TGTGCCTTCGCCCGGGACAGGGATAATGAAAAACTGTTTTTT
CDR3: CAFARDRDNEKLFF

J: TRBJ1-3
size: -
D: -
V: TRBV28
DNA: TGTGCCAGCAGTTTGTGGCAGGGGTCTGGAAACACCATATATTTT
CDR3: CASSLWQGSGNTIYF

J: TRBJ1-2
size: -
D: TRBD1
V: TRBV30
DNA: TGTGCCTATCGACAGGGGGTGGTCTATGGCTACACCTTC
CDR3: CAYRQGVVYGYTF

J: TRBJ2-7
size: -
D: -
V: TRBV12-5
DNA: TGTGCTAGTGGTTTAGCCCCGGGGGAGCAGTACTTC
CDR3: CASGLAPGEQYF

J: TRBJ1-2
size: once
D: -
V: TRBV7-8
DNA: TGTGCCAGCAGCTTAGCTACCGACAGGCTGGGCTACACCTTC
CDR3: CASSLATDRLGYTF

J: TRBJ2-7
size: -
D: -
V: TRBV6-1
DNA: TGTGCCAGATCCGCCGGGACTCCCTACGAGCAGTACTTC
CDR3: CARSAGTPYEQYF

J: TRBJ1-5
size: -
D: -
V: TRBV6-1
DNA: TGTGCCAGCAGTGAATTTGGAGGTATGCAGCCCCAGCATTTT
CDR3: CASSEFGGMQPQHF

J: TRBJ2-7
size: -
D: TRBD1
V: TRBV6-5
DNA: TGTGCCAGCAGTAGGACAGGGAGGAACGAGCAGTACTTC
CDR3: CASSRTGRNEQYF

J: TRBJ2-1
size: -
D: TRBD1
V: TRBV9
DNA: TGTGCCAGCAGCCCATCCCCCGGACAGGGACACAATGAGCAGTTCTTC
CDR3: CASSPSPGQGHNEQFF

J: TRBJ1-1
size: -
D: -
V: TRBV6-6
DNA: TGTGCCAGCAGTTACGGGGGGGGACGGAGCACTGAAGCTTTCTTT
CDR3: CASSYGGGRSTEAFF

J: TRBJ2-7
size: -
D: TRBD2
V: TRBV19
DNA: TGTGCCAGTAGTCCGTTGGGGGGGTCTTACGAGCAGTACTTC
CDR3: CASSPLGGSYEQYF